This T cell receptor beta chain was captured by sequencing in a study of T-cell reconstitution after alpha-beta-depleted transplantation in children. Germline CDR1 SQVTM, CDR2 ANQGSEA. The germline V and J ends were trimmed by 3 bases and 2 bases, with 8 bases remaining between them. The CDR3 spans 13 residues. TCRbeta library preparation incorporated unique molecular identifiers. One entry per CDR3 protein, called by TCRdb with MiXCR from the PCR reads. The repertoire holds roughly 790,000 distinct CDR3 sequences, with roughly 15% as singletons. The sample holds many counts of this clonotype. The sequence was collected from a male patient younger than 18 who had a stem cell transplant for acute lymphoblastic leukemia, so the T cells may come from the graft donor. The genes are TRBV29-1 and TRBJ1-3, with D unclear. The source material was PBMCs, mostly from graft donor cells, sampled 360 days after TCRalphabeta/CD19-depleted stem cell transplant. This chain's CDR3 is CSVDRGTGNTIYF. The CDR3 coding sequence is TGCAGCGTTGACCGAGGGACTGGAAACACCATATATTTT.